This TCR beta chain was identified in a study of blood T cell repertoires in COVID-19. Overall study context: Researchers got acute and convalescent COVID-19 samples from the United States, Italy and Spain. T cells, B-cell-depleted T cells, or PBMCs supplied cDNA or gDNA.

The germline CDR1 and CDR2 sequences are MDHEN and SYDVKM. The CDR3 loop spans 13 amino acids. V trimming: 10 bases; J trimming: 4 bases; junction bases outside the gene matches: 6. Original handling: Scientists estimated how many nucleated cells there were by amplifying reference gene primers. The data were produced by immunoSEQ multiplex PCR, yet TCRdb's version contains in-frame clones alone and is incomplete. V and J calls plus clone size are reproduced from that table; the DNA served to infer D and trimming. The data hold around 100,000 clones, with roughly 80% observed a single time. The chain couples TRBV28 to TRBJ2-7; TRBD1 aligns across 11 bases. The clonotype was recovered from a human donor in a cohort sampled during active COVID-19. Sequencing used peripheral blood. The chain's CDR3 is CAILRDRGYEQYF. For the CDR3, the DNA is TGTGCCATCTTGCGGGACAGGGGGTACGAGCAGTACTTC.